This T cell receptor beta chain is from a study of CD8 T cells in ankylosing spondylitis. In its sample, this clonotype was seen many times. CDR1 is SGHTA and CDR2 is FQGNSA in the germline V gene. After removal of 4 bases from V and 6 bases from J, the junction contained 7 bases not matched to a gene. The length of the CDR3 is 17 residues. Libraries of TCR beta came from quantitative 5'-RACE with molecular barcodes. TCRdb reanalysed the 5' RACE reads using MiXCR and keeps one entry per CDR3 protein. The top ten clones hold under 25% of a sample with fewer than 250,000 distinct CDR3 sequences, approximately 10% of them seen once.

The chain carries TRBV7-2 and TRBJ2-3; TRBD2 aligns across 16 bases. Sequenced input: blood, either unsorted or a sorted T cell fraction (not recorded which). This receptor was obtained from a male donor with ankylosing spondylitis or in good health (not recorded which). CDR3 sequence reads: CASSSGLAGGQVDTQYF. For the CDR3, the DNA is TGTGCCAGCAGCTCGGGACTAGCGGGGGGGCAGGTGGATACGCAGTATTTT. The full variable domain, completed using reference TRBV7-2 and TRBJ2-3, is GAGVSQSPSNKVTEKGKDVELRCDPISGHTALYWYRQSLGQGLEFLIYFQGNSAPDKSGLPSDRFSAERTGGSVSTLTIQRTQQEDSAVYLCASSSGLAGGQVDTQYFGPGTRLTVL.